The next 23 T cell receptor beta chains were all read from a single sample in a study of cytomegalovirus exposure and HLA in healthy donors. PCR employed 60 Vbeta and 13 Jbeta primers. Only in-frame clones appear in the TCRdb table, and some are missing; sequencing was by immunoSEQ multiplex PCR. The table lists about 170,000 clones, under 85% of them singletons. Sequencing input: PBMCs. All receptors derive from a young man in good health and CMV-seronegative.

V gene TRBV9 combines with J gene TRBJ2-1; 8 bases fit TRBD2. In germline, CDR1 is SGDLS, CDR2 YYNGEE. CDR3 length: 13 residues. Losses at the gene ends were 4 bases for V and 8 bases for J; bases not matched to a gene: 5. In DNA, the CDR3 is TGTGCCAGCAGCCCCGGGACTAGTTATGAGCAGTTCTTC. Encoded protein: CASSPGTSYEQFF.

The chain recombines TRBV15 with TRBJ1-6; 7 bases are shared with TRBD1. From germline, CDR1 is LNHNV and CDR2 YYDKDF (reference sequence). This CDR3 spans 17 amino acids. Trimming cost V 3 bases and J 6 bases; bases outside gene matches: 11. The CDR3 reads CATSRSPRGKGNSPLHF. In DNA, the CDR3 is TGTGCCACCAGCAGGAGTCCCAGGGGGAAGGGTAATTCACCCCTCCACTTT.

This clone was observed a handful of times. The chain is built from TRBV30 and TRBJ2-5; 10 bases line up with TRBD1. This CDR3 contains 16 residues. Germline lookup yields CDR1 GTSNPN and CDR2 SVGIG (reference sequence). Trimming took 1 base from V and 4 from J; bases not matched to a gene: 9. The CDR3 is CAWSEGTGAPSETQYF. The CDR3 DNA reads TGTGCCTGGAGTGAAGGGACAGGGGCACCCTCAGAGACCCAGTACTTC.

The rearrangement links TRBV6-5 to TRBJ1-2; no firm D call. Germline-derived CDR1 and CDR2 are MNHEY and SVGAGI. CDR3 length: 15 amino acids. V was shortened by 0 bases and J by 2 bases, with 10 bases between the two germline ends. The CDR3 sequence is CASSYSVLRNYGYTF. The CDR3 DNA reads TGTGCCAGCAGTTACTCGGTTCTACGGAACTATGGCTACACCTTC.

The V gene is TRBV6-4, the J gene TRBJ2-7, with D tentatively TRBD1 (5 bases). The V end was cut by 5 bases, the J end by 1 base, with 12 bases between. Germline V lookup: CDR1 MRHNA, CDR2 SNTAGT. The CDR3 spans 14 residues. The CDR3 here is CASSPRQPSYEQYF. The CDR3 nucleotides are TGTGCCAGCAGTCCCCGACAGCCTTCCTACGAGCAGTACTTC.

This chain connects TRBV6-5 to TRBJ2-1, with D unresolved. Germline V gene lookup returns CDR1 MNHEY and CDR2 SVGAGI. V lost 8 bases, J lost 0 bases, and 11 bases lay in between. This CDR3 contains 14 residues. The CDR3 sequence is CASGPESSYNEQFF. DNA of the CDR3: TGTGCCAGCGGCCCAGAAAGCTCCTACAATGAGCAGTTCTTC.

The CDR3 coding sequence is TGTGCCTGGAGTGTACAGGGCTACCAGCCCCAGCATTTT. Translation: CAWSVQGYQPQHF. The rearrangement joins TRBV30 to TRBJ1-5, with D possibly matching TRBD1 (6 bases). V was pared by 0 bases and J by 7 bases, with 10 bases between. Per the germline V gene, CDR1 is GTSNPN and CDR2 is SVGIG (reference sequence). This CDR3 comprises 13 residues.

The rearrangement links TRBV6-5 to TRBJ2-5, with no clear D. The germline V gene has CDR1 MNHEY and CDR2 SVGAGI. Trimming took 9 bases from V and 5 from J, leaving 10 bases between them. This CDR3 is 11 amino acids long. For the CDR3, the DNA is TGTGCCAGTACGTGGCGGGAGACCCAGTACTTC. Protein: CASTWRETQYF.

The V and J genes are TRBV15 and TRBJ1-5; D not resolved. The V gene lost 0 bases and the J gene lost 0 bases, with 9 bases spanning the gap. The CDR3 length is 16 residues. Germline CDR1 is LNHNV and CDR2 is YYDKDF (reference sequence). DNA of the CDR3: TGTGCCACCAGCAGAGATCGAGTGTATAGCAATCAGCCCCAGCATTTT. Its protein product is CATSRDRVYSNQPQHF.

The DNA for the CDR3 is TGTGCCACCGGGGGGGGGAGAGCCTACAATGAGCAGTTCTTC. This encodes CATGGGRAYNEQFF. The V call is TRBV7-9, the J call TRBJ2-1, with 8 bases that match TRBD2. The CDR3 is 14 residues long. Trimming at V came to 10 bases and at J to 2 bases, leaving 7 bases not matched to a gene. Germline-derived CDR1 and CDR2 are SEHNR and FQNEAQ (reference sequence).

Written as DNA, the CDR3 is TGTGCCAGCAGTTTGATTTTACGGGAGGGCTCCTACGAGCAGTACTTC. Amino acid sequence: CASSLILREGSYEQYF. This chain joins TRBV28 and TRBJ2-7, with TRBD2 matching over 8 bases. This CDR3 region has 16 residues. Germline V gene data show CDR1 as MDHEN and CDR2 as SYDVKM. V was pared by 3 bases and J by 0 bases, with 7 bases of the junction left unmatched.

The rearrangement uses TRBV30 and TRBJ2-1, with D perhaps matching TRBD1 (6 bases). Germline lookup yields CDR1 GTSNPN and CDR2 SVGIG (reference sequence). The CDR3 totals 12 residues. Trimming removed 6 bases from V and 5 bases from J, with 11 bases in between. The CDR3 region is CACAGANNEQFF. CDR3 DNA: TGTGCCTGTGCAGGGGCAAACAATGAGCAGTTCTTC.

This rearrangement joins TRBV28 to TRBJ1-5; TRBD1 matches 8 bases. The V and J ends lost 3 bases and 5 bases, in that order; junction bases with no gene match: 6. The CDR3 contains 15 residues. Germline V gives CDR1 MDHEN, CDR2 SYDVKM. The DNA for the CDR3 is TGTGCCAGCAGTTTTCCGGACAGGGATGATCAGCCCCAGCATTTT. This codes for CASSFPDRDDQPQHF.

The chain has TRBV6-1 and TRBJ1-1; D not certain. The CDR3 extends over 14 amino acids. Germline assignment: CDR1 MNHNS and CDR2 SASEGT. V was cut by 3 bases and J by 5 bases, with 13 bases left in between. CDR3 sequence reads: CASSDVGDKTEAFF. For the CDR3, the DNA is TGTGCCAGCAGTGACGTGGGAGATAAGACTGAAGCTTTCTTT.

The V gene is TRBV7-9, the J gene TRBJ2-7; 7 bases align to TRBD1. Germline loops: CDR1 SEHNR, CDR2 FQNEAQ (reference sequence). J was trimmed by 4 bases and V by 8 bases; bases with no gene match: 11. This CDR3 region has 14 residues. CDR3: CASEKGDRLYEQYF. CDR3 nucleotides: TGTGCCAGCGAAAAAGGGGACAGACTATACGAGCAGTACTTC.

In the case of this clone: The junction differs from germline at one of its ends, possibly a read error. The chain employs TRBV7-7 and TRBJ2-3; a possible D gene is TRBD2 (5 bases). Germline lookup yields CDR1 SSHAT and CDR2 FNYEAQ (reference sequence). The CDR3 is 14 residues long. CDR3 DNA sequence: TGTGCTAGCAGCTTAACGGTGGGGAGTAATACGCAGTATTTT. It specifies CASSLTVGSNTQYF.

This chain uses TRBV7-9 with TRBJ2-1; possible D gene TRBD2, 6 bases. V shed 5 bases and J shed 4 bases, with 18 bases lying between them. The CDR3 is made up of 16 amino acids. Germline V gene lookup returns CDR1 SEHNR and CDR2 FQNEAQ (reference sequence). As DNA, the CDR3 is TGTGCCAGCAGCCGACCCGGAGGGAGGTCTTACAATGAGCAGTTCTTC. It yields the protein CASSRPGGRSYNEQFF.

This clone was observed a single time. The chain employs TRBV13 and TRBJ2-3, with a weak D call TRBD1 (5 bases). Trimming pared 1 base from V and 0 bases from J, leaving 17 bases between. The germline gives CDR1 PRHDT, CDR2 FYEKMQ (reference sequence). The CDR3 extends over 18 amino acids. CDR3 nucleotide sequence: TGTGCCAGCAGCTTAGAGGGGTCCGGCAGATCTAGCACAGATACGCAGTATTTT. Its protein is CASSLEGSGRSSTDTQYF. Together with reference TRBV13 and TRBJ2-3, the CDR3 gives the full variable domain: AAGVIQSPRHLIKEKRETATLKCYPIPRHDTVYWYQQGPGQDPQFLISFYEKMQSDKGSIPDRFSAQQFSDYHSELNMSSLELGDSALYFCASSLEGSGRSSTDTQYFGPGTRLTVL.

The chain has TRBV10-3 and TRBJ2-5; a weak D match, TRBD1 (5 bases). With 10 bases removed from V and 1 base from J, the gap between germline ends came to 16 bases. CDR3 length: 14 amino acids. CDR1 ENHRY and CDR2 SYGVKD come from the germline V gene. The CDR3 loop is CATQGNAAQETQYF. DNA of the CDR3: TGTGCCACCCAGGGTAATGCGGCCCAAGAGACCCAGTACTTC.

The chain combines TRBV18 with TRBJ1-2; a weak D match, TRBD1 (6 bases). From germline, CDR1 is KGHSH and CDR2 LQKENI. V was pared by 1 base and J by 2 bases, with 11 bases between. The CDR3 runs 15 residues. The CDR3 DNA is TGTGCCAGCTCACCACTAGGGGGACAAAACTATGGCTACACCTTC. This sequence encodes CASSPLGGQNYGYTF.

This clone was seen more than once but under ten times. The J gene is TRBJ1-3, the V gene TRBV6-1; D is uncertain. Germline CDR1 is MNHNS and CDR2 is SASEGT. V gave up 0 bases and J gave up 2 bases, with 14 bases separating them. This CDR3 spans 17 amino acids. The CDR3 bases are TGTGCCAGCAGTGAAGCCTTCCAAGCGCTTCCTGGAAACACCATATATTTT. As protein: CASSEAFQALPGNTIYF.

The chain uses TRBV18 and TRBJ2-3; D uncertain. This CDR3 contains 13 residues. From germline, CDR1 is KGHSH and CDR2 LQKENI. The V end lost 6 bases, the J end lost 4 bases, and 11 bases lay between the germline ends. CDR3 loop: CASSPELPDTQYF. The CDR3, as DNA: TGTGCCAGCTCTCCTGAGTTGCCAGATACGCAGTATTTT.

The chain has TRBV7-9 and TRBJ2-1, with a tentative D call TRBD2 (5 bases). The CDR3 is made up of 17 amino acids. Trimming took off 6 bases at V and 0 bases at J, with 18 bases between the two ends. The germline V gene encodes CDR1 SEHNR and CDR2 FQNEAQ (reference sequence). The CDR3 DNA follows: TGTGCCAGCAGACGGAGGACTGGCCCCAGCTCCTACAATGAGCAGTTCTTC. As protein: CASRRRTGPSSYNEQFF. Variable domain in full (rest from reference TRBV7-9 and TRBJ2-1): DTGVSQNPRHKITKRGQNVTFRCDPISEHNRLYWYRQTLGQGPEFLTYFQNEAQLEKSRLLSDRFSAERPKGSFSTLEIQRTEQGDSAMYLCASRRRTGPSSYNEQFFGPGTRLTVL.